This TCR beta chain was observed in a study of PD-1 blockade in classical Hodgkin lymphoma (dated by TCRdb to about 2020). With respect to the entire study: Nivolumab dosing was 3 mg/kg intravenously every 2 weeks, continuing until either disease progression or unacceptable toxicity. The study used CyTOF and TCR beta sequencing to define a peripheral blood immune signature of response to PD-1 blockade in classical Hodgkin lymphoma. Study-wide conclusions, independent of this receptor: Baseline diversity similar to that of newly diagnosed patients was observed in trial patients achieving complete response, whereas significantly lower diversity was observed in partial responders and progressors. By C4D1, a significant rise was seen in CD4+ TCR diversity but not in CD8+ TCR diversity (p=0.0027 vs p=0.16), and the rise was most apparent among complete responders (p=0.02). Baseline TCR diversity was reported to be lower in newly diagnosed patients than in healthy donors and to be lower still in relapsed/refractory patients. The study was limited to a single clinical trial cohort, and causes of repertoire differences, possibly disease activity or prior therapy, remained undefined. Diversity was lower in patients who began nivolumab less than 1 year after ASCT, so these patients were left out of later analyses to avoid confounding by immune reconstitution.

As for this clone: Its antigen is still unknown. Per-base quality was not reported, and no clone a single base away is much larger than it.

V lost 6 bases and J lost 2 bases; the stretch between them is 11 bases long. The CDR3 starts with the cysteine, ends with the phenylalanine, and has 15 residues. The CDR3 DNA has 45 bases and is translated from base 1. Sequences LNHDA (CDR1) and SQIVND (CDR2) are obtained from the germline V gene (reference sequence). What this sample's time point label stands for: cycle 2 day 1 (C2D1) of nivolumab. Every trial patient had relapsed following autologous stem cell transplantation, and prior brentuximab vedotin exposure was what differed among cohorts A, B and C. The trial cohort was composed of about 54 patients with relapsed/refractory classical Hodgkin lymphoma, for whom complete response, partial response or progressive disease was recorded as best overall response. Trial patients were treated with single-agent nivolumab in the multi-cohort phase II CheckMate 205 trial. Best overall response was determined by an independent review committee according to the 2007 International Working Group response criteria. PBMCs from the trial were collected at three points: immediately before nivolumab initiation (C1D1), and during therapy at cycle 2 day 1 and cycle 4 day 1. Peripheral blood was collected in 8 mL Vacutainer Cell Preparation Tubes, from which PBMCs were isolated by centrifugation and then cryopreserved.

Genomic DNA was isolated using the Qiagen DNeasy kit from unsorted PBMCs as well as from negatively selected CD4+ and CD8+ fractions. Amplification of TCR beta CDR3 regions was done by immunoSEQ multiplex PCR with primers that anneal to V and J segments. A synthetic immune receptor repertoire was used to minimize amplification bias, and any residual bias was removed computationally once sequencing was done. Regarding the original processing steps: Repertoire diversity was quantified as the Shannon entropy index using custom Python scripts. Unsorted, CD4+ and CD8+ repertoires were analyzed separately, except in combined analyses where CD4+ and CD8+ sequences were merged in silico. Clonal expansion was defined as a frequency increase of at least 2-fold after treatment compared with C1D1, and clones undetected at baseline were assigned a pseudocount of 0.5. Singleton clones were defined as clones with 0 or 1 copy at C1D1, and non-singleton clones were defined as clones with 2 or more copies. Clones expanded in unsorted samples were labelled as CD4+, CD8+ or unknown by matching protein sequences in sorted samples from the same patient. Wilcoxon tests on paired samples were used to test diversity changes from C1D1 to C4D1. TCRdb re-hosts the immuneACCESS table, in-frame sequences only. Its copies lack some clones; in the studies checked, an unresolved V gene accounts for under half of them, and the cause for the rest is not known. The D gene and trimming were derived from the DNA, and the V and J assignments and clone size from that table. For this sample the table gives about 34,000 clones, of which less than 85% were detected only once. The top ten constitute 16% of the sample.

This sequence was found in a human donor with classical Hodgkin lymphoma. The rearranged chain carries TRBV19 and TRBJ2-6; the D gene cannot be resolved reliably. The specimen was peripheral blood mononuclear cells (PBMCs), collected before the second cycle of nivolumab. The nucleotide sequence is given as TGTGCCAGTAGCCTCCGGGCAACTGGGGCCAACGTCCTGACTTTC. The resulting protein is CASSLRATGANVLTF.